Below, one T cell receptor (beta chain) is given with its context. Its cognate antigen is unknown. CD4+ T cells from unexposed donors were obtained before the COVID-19 pandemic (2011-2018). Isolation of CD4+ T cells took place after around 11 days in culture. This CDR3 comprises 14 residues. Germline values: CDR1 MNHEY, CDR2 SMNVEV (reference sequence). V lost 2 bases and J 2 bases, leaving 9 bases between the germline ends. The data were obtained in a study of CD4 T cells in relation to SARS-CoV-2 and coronaviruses. Some clones are missing from TCRdb's copy, which holds only in-frame ones; the method was immunoSEQ multiplex PCR. The table records roughly 30,000 clones, 76% of them present only once.

V gene TRBV27 combines with J gene TRBJ1-2; D call uncertain. Sequences were obtained from CD4+ T cells from PBMCs, cultured in vitro. This TCR was sampled from a human donor in good health. The CDR3 nucleotides read TGTGCCAGCAGTTTAACGGGGTACAACTATGGCTACACCTTC. This codes for CASSLTGYNYGYTF.